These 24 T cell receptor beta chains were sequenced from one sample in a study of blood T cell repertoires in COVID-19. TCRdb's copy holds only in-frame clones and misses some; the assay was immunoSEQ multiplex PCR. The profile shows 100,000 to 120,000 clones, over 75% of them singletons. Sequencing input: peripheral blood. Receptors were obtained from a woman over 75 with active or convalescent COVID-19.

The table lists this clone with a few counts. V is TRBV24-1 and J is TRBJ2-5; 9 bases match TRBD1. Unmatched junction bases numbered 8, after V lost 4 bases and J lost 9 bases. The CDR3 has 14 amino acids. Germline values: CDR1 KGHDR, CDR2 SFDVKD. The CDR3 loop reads CATSDPSRDRAQYF. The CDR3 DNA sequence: TGTGCCACCAGTGACCCCTCCCGGGACAGGGCCCAGTACTTC.

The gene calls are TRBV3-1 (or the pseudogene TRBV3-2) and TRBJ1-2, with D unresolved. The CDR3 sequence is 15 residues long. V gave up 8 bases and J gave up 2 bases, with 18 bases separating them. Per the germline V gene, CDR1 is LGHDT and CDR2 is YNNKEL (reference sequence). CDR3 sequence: CASRGRAGKNYGYTF. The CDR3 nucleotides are TGTGCCAGCCGCGGGCGGGCCGGGAAAAACTATGGCTACACCTTC.

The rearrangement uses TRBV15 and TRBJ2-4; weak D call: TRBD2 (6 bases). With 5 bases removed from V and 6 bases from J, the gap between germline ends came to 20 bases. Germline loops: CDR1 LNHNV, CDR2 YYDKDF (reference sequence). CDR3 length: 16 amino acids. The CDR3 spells CATSYDRRAGLNIQYF. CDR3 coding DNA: TGTGCCACCAGCTACGATCGGAGGGCCGGGTTAAACATTCAGTACTTC.

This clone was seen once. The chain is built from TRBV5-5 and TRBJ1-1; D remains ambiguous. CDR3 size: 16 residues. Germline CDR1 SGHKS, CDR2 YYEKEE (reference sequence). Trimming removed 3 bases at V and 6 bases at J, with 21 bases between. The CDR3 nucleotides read TGTGCCAGCAGCTCACAAAAACAGAATCCTCTTCCTGAAGCTTTCTTT. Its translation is CASSSQKQNPLPEAFF.

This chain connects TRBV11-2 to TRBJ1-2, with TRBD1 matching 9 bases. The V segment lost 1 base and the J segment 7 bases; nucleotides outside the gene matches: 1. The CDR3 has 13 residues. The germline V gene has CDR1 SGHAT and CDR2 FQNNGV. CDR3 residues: CASSLGTGAGYTF. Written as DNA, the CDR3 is TGTGCCAGCAGCTTAGGGACAGGGGCTGGCTACACCTTC.

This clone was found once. CDR3 DNA: TGCGCCAGCAGCTTTATCAGCGGGGGCACAGATACGCAGTATTTT. Translation gives CASSFISGGTDTQYF. This chain links TRBV5-1 with TRBJ2-3, with TRBD2 matching 7 bases. Germline CDR1 is SGHRS and CDR2 is YFSETQ. J lost 1 base, V lost 2 bases, and 4 bases had no gene match. The CDR3 contains 15 residues.

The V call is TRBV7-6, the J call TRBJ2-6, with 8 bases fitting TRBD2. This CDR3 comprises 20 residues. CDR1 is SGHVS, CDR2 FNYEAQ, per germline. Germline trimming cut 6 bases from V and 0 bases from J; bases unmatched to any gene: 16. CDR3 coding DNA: TGTGCCAGCAGTCCCGGGGCCGGGGGGGAACGGAGCTCTGGGGCCAACGTCCTGACTTTC. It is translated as CASSPGAGGERSSGANVLTF. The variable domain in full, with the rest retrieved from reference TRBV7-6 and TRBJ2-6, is GAGVSQSPRYKVTKRGQDVALRCDPISGHVSLYWYRQALGQGPEFLTYFNYEAQQDKSGLPNDRFSAERPEGSISTLTIQRTEQRDSAMYRCASSPGAGGERSSGANVLTFGAGSRLTVL.

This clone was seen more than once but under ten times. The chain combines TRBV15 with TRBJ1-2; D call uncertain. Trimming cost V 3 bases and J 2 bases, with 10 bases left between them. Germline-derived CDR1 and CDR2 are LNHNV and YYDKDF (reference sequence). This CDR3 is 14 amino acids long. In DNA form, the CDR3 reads TGTGCCACCAGCAGCCCCAGGAACAACTATGGCTACACCTTC. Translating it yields CATSSPRNNYGYTF.

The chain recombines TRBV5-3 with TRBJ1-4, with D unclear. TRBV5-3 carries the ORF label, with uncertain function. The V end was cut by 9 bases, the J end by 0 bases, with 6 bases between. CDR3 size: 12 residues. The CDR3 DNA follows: TGTGCCAAGTCGGCAACTAATGAAAAACTGTTTTTT. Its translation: CAKSATNEKLFF.

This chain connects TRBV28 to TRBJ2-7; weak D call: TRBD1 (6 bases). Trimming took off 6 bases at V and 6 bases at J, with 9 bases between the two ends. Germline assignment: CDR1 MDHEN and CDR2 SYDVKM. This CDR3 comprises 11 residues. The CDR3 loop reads CASRQGGEQYF. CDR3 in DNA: TGTGCCAGCAGACAGGGTGGCGAGCAGTACTTC.

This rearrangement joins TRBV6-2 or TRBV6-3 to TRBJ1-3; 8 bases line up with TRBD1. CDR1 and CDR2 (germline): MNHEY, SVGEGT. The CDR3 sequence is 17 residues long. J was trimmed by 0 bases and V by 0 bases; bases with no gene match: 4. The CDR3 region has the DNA TGTGCCAGCAGTTACTCGGGACAGGCCTTCTCTGGAAACACCATATATTTT. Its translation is CASSYSGQAFSGNTIYF.

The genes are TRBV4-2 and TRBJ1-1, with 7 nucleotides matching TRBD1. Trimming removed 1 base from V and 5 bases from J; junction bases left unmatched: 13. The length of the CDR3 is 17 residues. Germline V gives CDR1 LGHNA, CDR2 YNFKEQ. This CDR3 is CASSQVKEGAFGTEAFF. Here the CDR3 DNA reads TGTGCCAGCAGCCAAGTGAAGGAGGGGGCCTTTGGGACTGAAGCTTTCTTT.

The CDR3 loop reads CASSPIQGLAKNIQYF. The CDR3 nucleotides are TGTGCCAGCAGCCCTATCCAGGGTTTAGCCAAAAACATTCAGTACTTC. The chain is built from TRBV11-2 and TRBJ2-4; a weak D match, TRBD1 (5 bases). CDR3 length: 16 amino acids. Trimming stripped 5 bases from V and 0 bases from J, with 14 bases between. The germline V gene has CDR1 SGHAT and CDR2 FQNNGV.

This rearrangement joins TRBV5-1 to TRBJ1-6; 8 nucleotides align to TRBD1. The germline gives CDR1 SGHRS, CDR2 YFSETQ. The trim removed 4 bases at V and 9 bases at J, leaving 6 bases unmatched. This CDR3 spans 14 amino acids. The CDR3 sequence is CASSTWTGISPLHF. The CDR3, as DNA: TGCGCCAGCAGCACCTGGACAGGGATTTCACCCCTCCACTTT.

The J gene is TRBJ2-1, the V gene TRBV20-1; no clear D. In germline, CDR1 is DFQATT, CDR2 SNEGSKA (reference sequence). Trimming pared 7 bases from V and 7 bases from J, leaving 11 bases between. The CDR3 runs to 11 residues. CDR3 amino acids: CSVASLNEQFF. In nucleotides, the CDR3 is TGCAGTGTGGCTAGTTTAAATGAGCAGTTCTTC.

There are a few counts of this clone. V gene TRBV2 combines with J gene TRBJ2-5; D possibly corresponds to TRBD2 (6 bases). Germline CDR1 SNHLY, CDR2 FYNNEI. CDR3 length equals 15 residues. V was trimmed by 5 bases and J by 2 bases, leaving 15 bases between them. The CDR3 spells CASSNNRGGQETQYF. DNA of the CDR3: TGTGCCAGCAGTAACAACCGGGGAGGTCAAGAGACCCAGTACTTC.

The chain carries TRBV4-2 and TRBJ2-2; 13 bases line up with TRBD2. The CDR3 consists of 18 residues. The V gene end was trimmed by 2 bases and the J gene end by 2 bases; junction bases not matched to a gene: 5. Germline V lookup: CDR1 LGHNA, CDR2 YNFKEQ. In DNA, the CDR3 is TGTGCCAGCAGCCAATTACTAGCGGGAGGGGAAAACACCGGGGAGCTGTTTTTT. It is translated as CASSQLLAGGENTGELFF.

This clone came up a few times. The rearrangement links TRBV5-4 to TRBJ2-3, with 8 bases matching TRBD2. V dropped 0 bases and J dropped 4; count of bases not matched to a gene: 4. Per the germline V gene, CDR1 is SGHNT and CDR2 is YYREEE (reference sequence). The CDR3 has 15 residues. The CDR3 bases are TGTGCCAGCAGCTTGGCGGGACTAGTGTCAGATACGCAGTATTTT. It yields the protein CASSLAGLVSDTQYF.

In nucleotides, the CDR3 is TGTGCCAGCAGCCCAGGGACTAGCGGCACAGATACGCAGTATTTT. This sequence encodes CASSPGTSGTDTQYF. The chain recombines TRBV5-6 with TRBJ2-3, with 10 bases that match TRBD2. The CDR3 spans 15 residues. V lost 4 bases and J lost 1; bases outside the gene matches: 3. Germline V gives CDR1 SGHDT, CDR2 YYEEEE. The complete variable domain, with remaining parts taken from reference TRBV5-6 and TRBJ2-3, reads DAGVTQSPTHLIKTRGQQVTLRCSPKSGHDTVSWYQQALGQGPQFIFQYYEEEERQRGNFPDRFSGHQFPNYSSELNVNALLLGDSALYLCASSPGTSGTDTQYFGPGTRLTVL.

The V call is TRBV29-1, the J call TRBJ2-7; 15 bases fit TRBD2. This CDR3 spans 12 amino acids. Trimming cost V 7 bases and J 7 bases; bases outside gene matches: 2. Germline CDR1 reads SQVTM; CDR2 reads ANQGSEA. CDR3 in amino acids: CSGGLAGGEQYF. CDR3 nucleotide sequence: TGCAGCGGTGGACTAGCGGGAGGGGAGCAGTACTTC.

CDR3 DNA sequence: TGTGCCAGCAGCCAAAATCGAGCGCTGGAGACCCAGTACTTC. Its translation is CASSQNRALETQYF. The V gene is TRBV7-2, the J gene TRBJ2-5; D call uncertain. The CDR3 spans 14 residues. The V and J ends lost 5 bases and 5 bases respectively, with 15 bases between them. Germline-derived CDR1 and CDR2 are SGHTA and FQGNSA.

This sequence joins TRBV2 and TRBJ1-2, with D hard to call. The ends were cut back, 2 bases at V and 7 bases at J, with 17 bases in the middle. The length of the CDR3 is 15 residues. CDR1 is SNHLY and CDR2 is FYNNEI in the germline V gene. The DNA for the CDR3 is TGTGCCAGCAGTGAAATAGGGAGGGAAGCGGGTGGCTACACCTTC. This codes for CASSEIGREAGGYTF.

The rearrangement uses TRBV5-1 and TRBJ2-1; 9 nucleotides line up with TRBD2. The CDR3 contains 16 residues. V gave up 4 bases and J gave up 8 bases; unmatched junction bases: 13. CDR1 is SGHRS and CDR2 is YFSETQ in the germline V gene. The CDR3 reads CASSPIGSGRGDEQFF. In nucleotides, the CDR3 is TGCGCCAGCAGCCCCATCGGTAGCGGGAGAGGGGATGAGCAGTTCTTC.

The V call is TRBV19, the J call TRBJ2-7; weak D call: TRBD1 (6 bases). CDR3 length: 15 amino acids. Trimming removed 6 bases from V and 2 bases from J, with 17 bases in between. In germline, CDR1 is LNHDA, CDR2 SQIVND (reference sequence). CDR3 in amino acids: CASRIRDTLAYEQYF. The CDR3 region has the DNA TGTGCCAGTAGGATCCGGGACACCCTAGCCTACGAGCAGTACTTC.